This T cell receptor beta chain came from a study of blood T cells in healthy people across ages. Study-wide results and caveats: A greater number of naive CD4+ cells and higher diversity distinguished long-lived donors from aged donors.

With respect to this clonotype: What it recognizes is unknown.

A second PCR of about 7 to 12 cycles used a sample-barcoded 5' primer and a J-beta primer mix. TCRdb re-derived calls from the 5' RACE reads in MiXCR, one entry per CDR3 protein. The sample carries more than 900,000 distinct CDR3 sequences, roughly 29% recorded once. CDR3 size: 17 residues. Germline V CDR1 and CDR2: SGHTA, FQGNSA. V lost 0 bases and J lost 1, with 10 bases in between. In addition, the sample was reused for a study of T cells of mothers and their children.

What was sequenced was blood. The J gene is TRBJ2-6, the V gene TRBV7-2; D possibly corresponds to TRBD1 (5 bases). The source is a woman between 40 and 50 years old in good health. The chain's CDR3 is CASSLATTGSGANVLTF. The CDR3 nucleotides read TGTGCCAGCAGCTTAGCGACCACAGGTTCTGGGGCCAACGTCCTGACTTTC. The whole variable domain, filled in from reference TRBV7-2 and TRBJ2-6, reads GAGVSQSPSNKVTEKGKDVELRCDPISGHTALYWYRQSLGQGLEFLIYFQGNSAPDKSGLPSDRFSAERTGGSVSTLTIQRTQQEDSAVYLCASSLATTGSGANVLTFGAGSRLTVL.